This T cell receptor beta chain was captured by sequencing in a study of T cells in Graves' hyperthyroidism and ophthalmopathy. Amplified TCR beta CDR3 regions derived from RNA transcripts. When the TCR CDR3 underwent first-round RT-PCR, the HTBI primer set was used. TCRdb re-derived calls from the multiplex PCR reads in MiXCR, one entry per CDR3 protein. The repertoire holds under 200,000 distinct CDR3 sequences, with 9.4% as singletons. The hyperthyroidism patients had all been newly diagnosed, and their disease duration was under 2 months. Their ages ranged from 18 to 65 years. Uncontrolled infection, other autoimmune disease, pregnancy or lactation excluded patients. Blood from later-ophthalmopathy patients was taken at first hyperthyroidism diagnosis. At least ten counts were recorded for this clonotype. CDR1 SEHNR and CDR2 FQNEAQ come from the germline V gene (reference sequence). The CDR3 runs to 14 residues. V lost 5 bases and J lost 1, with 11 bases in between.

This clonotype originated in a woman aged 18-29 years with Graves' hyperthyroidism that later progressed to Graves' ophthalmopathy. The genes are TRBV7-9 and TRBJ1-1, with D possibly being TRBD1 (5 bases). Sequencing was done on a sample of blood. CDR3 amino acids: CASSLQGENTEAFF. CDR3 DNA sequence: TGTGCCAGCAGCCTCCAAGGGGAGAACACTGAAGCTTTCTTT.